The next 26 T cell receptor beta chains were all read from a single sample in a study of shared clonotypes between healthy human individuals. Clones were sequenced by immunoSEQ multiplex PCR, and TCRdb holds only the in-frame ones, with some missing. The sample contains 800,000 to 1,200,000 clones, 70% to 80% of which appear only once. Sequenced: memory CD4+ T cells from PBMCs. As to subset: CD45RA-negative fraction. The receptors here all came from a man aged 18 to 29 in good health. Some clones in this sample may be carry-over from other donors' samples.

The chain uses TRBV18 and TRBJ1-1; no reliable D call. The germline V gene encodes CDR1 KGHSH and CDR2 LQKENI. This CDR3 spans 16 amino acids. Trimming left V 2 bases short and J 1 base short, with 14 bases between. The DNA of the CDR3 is TGTGCCAGCTCACCAACCCATCGAGAGGCGAACACTGAAGCTTTCTTT. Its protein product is CASSPTHREANTEAFF.

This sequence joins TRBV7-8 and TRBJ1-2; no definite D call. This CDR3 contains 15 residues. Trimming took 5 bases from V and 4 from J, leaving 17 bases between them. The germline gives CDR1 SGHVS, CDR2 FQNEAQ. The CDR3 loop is CASSPNTGIFYGYTF. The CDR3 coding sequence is TGTGCCAGCAGCCCGAACACGGGGATTTTCTATGGCTACACCTTC.

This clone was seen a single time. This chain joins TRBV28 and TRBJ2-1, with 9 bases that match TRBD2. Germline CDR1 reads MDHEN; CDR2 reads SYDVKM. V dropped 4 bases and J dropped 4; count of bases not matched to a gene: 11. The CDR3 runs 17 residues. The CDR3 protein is CASSSQFAGGPYNEQFF. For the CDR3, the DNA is TGTGCCAGCAGTTCCCAGTTTGCGGGAGGGCCTTACAATGAGCAGTTCTTC.

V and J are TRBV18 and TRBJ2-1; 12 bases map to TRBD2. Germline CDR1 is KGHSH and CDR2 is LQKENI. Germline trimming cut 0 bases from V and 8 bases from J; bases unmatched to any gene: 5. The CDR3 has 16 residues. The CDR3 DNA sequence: TGTGCCAGCTCACCACCCCGGGCTAGCGGGGGGGATGAGCAGTTCTTC. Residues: CASSPPRASGGDEQFF.

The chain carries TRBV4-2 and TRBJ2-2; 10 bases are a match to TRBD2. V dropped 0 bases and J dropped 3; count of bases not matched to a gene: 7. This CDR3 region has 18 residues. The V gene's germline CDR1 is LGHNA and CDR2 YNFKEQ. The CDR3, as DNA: TGTGCCAGCAGCCAAGAGCCTAGCGGGAGTGGGTACACCGGGGAGCTGTTTTTT. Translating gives CASSQEPSGSGYTGELFF.

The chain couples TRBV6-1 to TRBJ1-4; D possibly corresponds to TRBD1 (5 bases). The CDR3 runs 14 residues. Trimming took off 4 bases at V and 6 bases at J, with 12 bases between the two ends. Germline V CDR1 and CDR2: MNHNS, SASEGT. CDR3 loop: CASSVSWGDEKLFF. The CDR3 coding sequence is TGTGCCAGCAGTGTTTCGTGGGGGGATGAAAAACTGTTTTTT.

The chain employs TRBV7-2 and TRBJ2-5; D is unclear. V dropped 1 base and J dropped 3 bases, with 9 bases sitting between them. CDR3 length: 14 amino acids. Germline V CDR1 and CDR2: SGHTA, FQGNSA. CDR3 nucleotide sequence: TGTGCCAGCAGCTTAGTTCCGTTAAAAGAGACCCAGTACTTC. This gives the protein CASSLVPLKETQYF. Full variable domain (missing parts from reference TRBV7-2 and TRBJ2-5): GAGVSQSPSNKVTEKGKDVELRCDPISGHTALYWYRQSLGQGLEFLIYFQGNSAPDKSGLPSDRFSAERTGGSVSTLTIQRTQQEDSAVYLCASSLVPLKETQYFGPGTRLLVL.

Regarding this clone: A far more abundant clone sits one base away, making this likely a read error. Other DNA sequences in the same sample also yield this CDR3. Here the CDR3 reads CAWSVGGRAYSNQPQHF. In nucleotides, the CDR3 is TGTGCCTGGAGTGTGGGAGGCAGAGCTTATAGCAATCAGCCCCAGCATTTT. V and J are TRBV30 and TRBJ1-5; no clear D. From germline, CDR1 is GTSNPN and CDR2 SVGIG (reference sequence). The CDR3 loop spans 17 amino acids. V was cut by 0 bases and J by 0 bases, with 15 bases left in between.

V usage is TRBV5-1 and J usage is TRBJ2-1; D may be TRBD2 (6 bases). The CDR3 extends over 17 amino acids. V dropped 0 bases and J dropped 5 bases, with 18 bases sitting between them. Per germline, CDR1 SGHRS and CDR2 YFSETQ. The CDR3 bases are TGCGCCAGCAGCTTGGCCGTGAGCGGGTATCTGGACAATGAGCAGTTCTTC. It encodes CASSLAVSGYLDNEQFF.

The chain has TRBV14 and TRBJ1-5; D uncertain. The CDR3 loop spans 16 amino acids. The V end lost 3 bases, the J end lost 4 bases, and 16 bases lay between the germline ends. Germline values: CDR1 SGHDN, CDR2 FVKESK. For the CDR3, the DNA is TGTGCCAGCAGCCATCCCGGTCCCTTAGGGAATCAGCCCCAGCATTTT. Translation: CASSHPGPLGNQPQHF. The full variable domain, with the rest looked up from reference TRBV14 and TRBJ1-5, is EAGVTQFPSHSVIEKGQTVTLRCDPISGHDNLYWYRRVMGKEIKFLLHFVKESKQDESGMPNNRFLAERTGGTYSTLKVQPAELEDSGVYFCASSHPGPLGNQPQHFGDGTRLSIL.

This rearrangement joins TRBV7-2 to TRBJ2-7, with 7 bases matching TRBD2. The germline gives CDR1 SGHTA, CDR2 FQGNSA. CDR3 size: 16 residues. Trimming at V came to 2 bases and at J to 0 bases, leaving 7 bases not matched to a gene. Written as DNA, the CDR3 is TGTGCCAGCAGCTTAAACGCGGGAGTGCCCTCCTACGAGCAGTACTTC. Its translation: CASSLNAGVPSYEQYF.

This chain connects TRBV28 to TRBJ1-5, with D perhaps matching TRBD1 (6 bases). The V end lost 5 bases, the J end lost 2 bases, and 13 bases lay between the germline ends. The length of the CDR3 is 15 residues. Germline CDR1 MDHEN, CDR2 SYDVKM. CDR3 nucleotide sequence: TGTGCCAGCAGTACAGGACAGTGGGGCAATCAGCCCCAGCATTTT. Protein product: CASSTGQWGNQPQHF.

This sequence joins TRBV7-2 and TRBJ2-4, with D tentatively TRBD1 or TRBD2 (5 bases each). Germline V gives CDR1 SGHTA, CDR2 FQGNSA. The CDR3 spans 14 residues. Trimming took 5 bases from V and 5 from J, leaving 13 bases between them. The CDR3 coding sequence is TGTGCCAGCAGCCCAGCCGGGGCAGAAAACATTCAGTACTTC. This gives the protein CASSPAGAENIQYF.

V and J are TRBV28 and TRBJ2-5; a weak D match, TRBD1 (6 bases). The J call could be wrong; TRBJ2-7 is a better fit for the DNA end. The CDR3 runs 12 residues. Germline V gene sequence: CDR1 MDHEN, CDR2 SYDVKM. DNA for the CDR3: TGTGCCAGTCAGGGCAGGGGATACGAGCAGTACTTC. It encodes CASQGRGYEQYF.

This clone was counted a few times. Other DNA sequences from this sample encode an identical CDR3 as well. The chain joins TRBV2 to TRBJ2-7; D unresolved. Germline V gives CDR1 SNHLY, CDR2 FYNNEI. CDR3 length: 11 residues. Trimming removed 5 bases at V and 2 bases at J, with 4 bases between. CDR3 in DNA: TGTGCCAGCAGTCCTACCTACGAGCAGTACTTC. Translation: CASSPTYEQYF.

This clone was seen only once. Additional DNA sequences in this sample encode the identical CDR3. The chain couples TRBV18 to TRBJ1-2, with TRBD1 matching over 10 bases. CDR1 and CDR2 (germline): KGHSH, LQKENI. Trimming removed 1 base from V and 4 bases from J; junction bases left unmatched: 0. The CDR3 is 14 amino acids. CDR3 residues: CASSPRDRGYGYTF. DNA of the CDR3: TGTGCCAGCTCACCACGGGACAGGGGCTATGGCTACACCTTC.

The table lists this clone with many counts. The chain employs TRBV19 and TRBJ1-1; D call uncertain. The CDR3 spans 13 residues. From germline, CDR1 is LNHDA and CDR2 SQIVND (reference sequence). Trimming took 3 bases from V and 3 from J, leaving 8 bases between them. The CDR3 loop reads CASSIGRYTEAFF. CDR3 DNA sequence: TGTGCCAGTAGTATTGGGAGGTACACTGAAGCTTTCTTT.

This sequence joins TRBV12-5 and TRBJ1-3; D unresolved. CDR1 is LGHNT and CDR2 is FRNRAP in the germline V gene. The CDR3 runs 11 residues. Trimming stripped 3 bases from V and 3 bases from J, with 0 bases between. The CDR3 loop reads CASGFGNTIYF. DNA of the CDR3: TGTGCTAGTGGTTTTGGAAACACCATATATTTT.

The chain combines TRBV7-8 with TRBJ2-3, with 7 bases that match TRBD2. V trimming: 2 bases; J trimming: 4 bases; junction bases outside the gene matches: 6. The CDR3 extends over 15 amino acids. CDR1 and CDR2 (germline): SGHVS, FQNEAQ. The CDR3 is CASSLLRGSPDTQYF. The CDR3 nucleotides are TGTGCCAGCAGCTTATTGCGGGGGAGTCCAGATACGCAGTATTTT.

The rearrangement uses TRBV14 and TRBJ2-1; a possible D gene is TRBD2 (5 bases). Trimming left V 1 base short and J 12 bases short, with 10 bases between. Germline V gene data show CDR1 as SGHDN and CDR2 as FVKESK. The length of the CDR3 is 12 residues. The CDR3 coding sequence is TGTGCCAGCAGCCAAGGAGCGGCTTCGCAGTTCTTC. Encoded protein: CASSQGAASQFF.

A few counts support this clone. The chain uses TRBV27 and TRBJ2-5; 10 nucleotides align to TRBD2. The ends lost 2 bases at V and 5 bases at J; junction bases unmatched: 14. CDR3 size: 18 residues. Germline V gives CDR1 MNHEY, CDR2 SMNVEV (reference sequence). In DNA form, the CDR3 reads TGTGCCAGCAGTTTAAGGAGGCTAGCGGGAGTGGCTGGGGAGACCCAGTACTTC. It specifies CASSLRRLAGVAGETQYF.

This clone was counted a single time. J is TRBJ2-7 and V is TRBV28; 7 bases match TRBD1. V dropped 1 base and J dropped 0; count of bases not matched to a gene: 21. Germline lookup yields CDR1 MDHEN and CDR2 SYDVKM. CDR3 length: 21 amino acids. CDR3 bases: TGTGCCAGCAGTTTATTTAACCCGGGCAGGGGGACCGGAACGAGCTCCTACGAGCAGTACTTC. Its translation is CASSLFNPGRGTGTSSYEQYF.

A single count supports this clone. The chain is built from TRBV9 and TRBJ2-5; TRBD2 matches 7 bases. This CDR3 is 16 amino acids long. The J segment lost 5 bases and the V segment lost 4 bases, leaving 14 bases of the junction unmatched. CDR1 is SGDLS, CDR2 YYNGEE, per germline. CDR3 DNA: TGTGCCAGCAGCCTCCATTCGGGAGGAGTGACGGAGACCCAGTACTTC. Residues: CASSLHSGGVTETQYF.

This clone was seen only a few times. The CDR3 DNA follows: TGTGCCAGCTCACCACCGGCCGGTACCTACGAGCAGTACTTC. It is translated as CASSPPAGTYEQYF. V and J are TRBV18 and TRBJ2-7; D gene ambiguous. CDR1 KGHSH and CDR2 LQKENI come from the germline V gene. The CDR3 is 14 residues long. The V gene lost 0 bases and the J gene lost 2 bases, with 8 bases spanning the gap.

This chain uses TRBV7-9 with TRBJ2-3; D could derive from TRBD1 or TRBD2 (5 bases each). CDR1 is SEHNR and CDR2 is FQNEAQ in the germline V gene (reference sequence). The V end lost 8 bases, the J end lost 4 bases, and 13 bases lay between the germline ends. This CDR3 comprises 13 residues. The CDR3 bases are TGTGCCAGCCTAGAAAGAGGGGCAGATACGCAGTATTTT. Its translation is CASLERGADTQYF.

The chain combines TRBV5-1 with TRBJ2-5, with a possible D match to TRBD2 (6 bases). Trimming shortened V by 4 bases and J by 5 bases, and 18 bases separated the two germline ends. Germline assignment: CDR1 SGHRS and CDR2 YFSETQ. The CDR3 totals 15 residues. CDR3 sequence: CASSPGEANRETQYF. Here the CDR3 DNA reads TGCGCCAGCAGCCCCGGGGAGGCTAACCGGGAGACCCAGTACTTC.